The T cell receptor beta chain described here comes from a study of T cell repertoires in cytomegalovirus infection. Study at large: Both a matching HLA type and CMV infection were indicated by public TCR beta signatures.

Germline CDR1 is KGHSH and CDR2 is LQKENI. Trimming removed 3 bases at V and 1 base at J, with 9 bases between. This CDR3 is 14 amino acids long. A remark on this clonotype: Its antigen is as yet unknown.

TCRdb ran MiXCR on the reads and lists one entry per CDR3 protein. This table has hundreds of thousands of distinct CDR3 sequences, around a third appearing once. The sequences come from cultured PBMCs, collected from culture after CMV antigen stimulation. The clonotype originates from a human donor in good health (CMV status not recorded). Some clones in this sample may be carry-over from other donors' samples. The V and J genes are TRBV18 and TRBJ1-1; no firm D call. The DNA for the CDR3 is TGTGCCAGCTCACCGGACTTAGGGAACACTGAAGCTTTCTTT. Protein: CASSPDLGNTEAFF.